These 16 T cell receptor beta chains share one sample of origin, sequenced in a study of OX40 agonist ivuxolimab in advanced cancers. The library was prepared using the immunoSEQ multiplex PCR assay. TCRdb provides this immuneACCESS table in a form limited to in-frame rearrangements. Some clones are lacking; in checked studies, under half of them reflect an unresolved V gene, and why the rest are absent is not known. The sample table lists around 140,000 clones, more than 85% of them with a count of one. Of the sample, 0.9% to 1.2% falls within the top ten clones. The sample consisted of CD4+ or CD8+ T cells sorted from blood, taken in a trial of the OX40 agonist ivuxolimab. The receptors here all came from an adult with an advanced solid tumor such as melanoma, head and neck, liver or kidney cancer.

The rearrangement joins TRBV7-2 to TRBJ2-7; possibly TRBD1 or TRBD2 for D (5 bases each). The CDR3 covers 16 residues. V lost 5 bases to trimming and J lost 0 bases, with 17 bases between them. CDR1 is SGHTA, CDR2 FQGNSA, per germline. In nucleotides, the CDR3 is TGTGCCAGCAGCCCTAGTCGGGGCGGTCCCTCCTACGAGCAGTACTTC. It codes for CASSPSRGGPSYEQYF.

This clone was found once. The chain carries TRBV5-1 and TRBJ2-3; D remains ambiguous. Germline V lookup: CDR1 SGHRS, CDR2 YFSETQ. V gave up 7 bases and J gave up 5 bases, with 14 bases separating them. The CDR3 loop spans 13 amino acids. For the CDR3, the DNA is TGCGCCAGCGCTTGGCGATATCAAGATACGCAGTATTTT. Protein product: CASAWRYQDTQYF.

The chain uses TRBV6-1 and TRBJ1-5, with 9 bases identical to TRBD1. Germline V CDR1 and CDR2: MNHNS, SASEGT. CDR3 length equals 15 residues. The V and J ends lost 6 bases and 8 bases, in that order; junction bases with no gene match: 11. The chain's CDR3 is CASSGEQGAREPQHF. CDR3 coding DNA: TGTGCCAGCAGCGGGGAACAGGGGGCTAGGGAGCCCCAGCATTTT.

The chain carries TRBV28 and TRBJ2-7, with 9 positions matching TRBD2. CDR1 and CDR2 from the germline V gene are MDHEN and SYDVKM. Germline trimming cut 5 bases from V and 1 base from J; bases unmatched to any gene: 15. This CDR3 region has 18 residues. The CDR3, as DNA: TGTGCCAGCAGTCTAACGCTTTTTAGCGGGGGCCTATCCTACGAGCAGTACTTC. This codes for CASSLTLFSGGLSYEQYF.

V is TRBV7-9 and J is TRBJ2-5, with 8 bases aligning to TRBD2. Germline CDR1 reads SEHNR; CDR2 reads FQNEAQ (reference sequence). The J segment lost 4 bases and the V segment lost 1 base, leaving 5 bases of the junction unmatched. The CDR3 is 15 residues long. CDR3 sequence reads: CASSLGGAGGETQYF. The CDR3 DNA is TGTGCCAGCAGCTTAGGTGGGGCGGGGGGAGAGACCCAGTACTTC.

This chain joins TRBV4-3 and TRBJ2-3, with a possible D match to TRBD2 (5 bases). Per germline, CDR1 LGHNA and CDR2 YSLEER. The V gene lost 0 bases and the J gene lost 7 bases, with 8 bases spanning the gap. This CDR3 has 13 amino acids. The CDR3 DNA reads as TGCGCCAGCAGCCAAGATCGGAGGAATACGCAGTATTTT. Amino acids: CASSQDRRNTQYF.

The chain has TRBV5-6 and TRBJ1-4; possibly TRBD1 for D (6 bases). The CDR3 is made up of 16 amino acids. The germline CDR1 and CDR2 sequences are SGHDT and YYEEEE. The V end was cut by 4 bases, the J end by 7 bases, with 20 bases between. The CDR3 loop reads CASSHLRGGRIEKLFF. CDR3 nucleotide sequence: TGTGCCAGCAGCCACCTGAGGGGGGGTCGCATTGAAAAACTGTTTTTT. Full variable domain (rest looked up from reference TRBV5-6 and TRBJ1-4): DAGVTQSPTHLIKTRGQQVTLRCSPKSGHDTVSWYQQALGQGPQFIFQYYEEEERQRGNFPDRFSGHQFPNYSSELNVNALLLGDSALYLCASSHLRGGRIEKLFFGSGTQLSVL.

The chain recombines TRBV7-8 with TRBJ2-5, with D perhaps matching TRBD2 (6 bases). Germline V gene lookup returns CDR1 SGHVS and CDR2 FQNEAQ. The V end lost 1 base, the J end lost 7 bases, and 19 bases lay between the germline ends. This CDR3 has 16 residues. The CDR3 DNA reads TGTGCCAGCAGCTTAGGGGGGGAAACCCAGCGGGCGACCCAGTACTTC. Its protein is CASSLGGETQRATQYF.

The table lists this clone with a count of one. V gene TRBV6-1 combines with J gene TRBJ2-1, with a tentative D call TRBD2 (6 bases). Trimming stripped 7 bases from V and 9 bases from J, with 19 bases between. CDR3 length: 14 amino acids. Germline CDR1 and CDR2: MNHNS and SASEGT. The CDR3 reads CASTDGSVGGEQFF. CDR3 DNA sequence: TGTGCCAGCACCGACGGGTCGGTCGGGGGTGAGCAGTTCTTC.

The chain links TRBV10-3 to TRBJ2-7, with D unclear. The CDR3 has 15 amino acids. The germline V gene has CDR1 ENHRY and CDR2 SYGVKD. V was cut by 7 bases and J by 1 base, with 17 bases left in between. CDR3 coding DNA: TGTGCCATCACTCCGGGCCCAAGGTCATCCTACGAGCAGTACTTC. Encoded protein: CAITPGPRSSYEQYF.

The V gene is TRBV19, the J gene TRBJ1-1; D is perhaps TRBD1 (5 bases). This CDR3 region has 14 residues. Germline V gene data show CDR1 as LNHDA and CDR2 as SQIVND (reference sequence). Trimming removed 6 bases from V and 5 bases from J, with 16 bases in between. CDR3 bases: TGTGCCAGTAGCCCCGTGCCAGGGAGGACTGAAGCTTTCTTT. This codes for CASSPVPGRTEAFF.

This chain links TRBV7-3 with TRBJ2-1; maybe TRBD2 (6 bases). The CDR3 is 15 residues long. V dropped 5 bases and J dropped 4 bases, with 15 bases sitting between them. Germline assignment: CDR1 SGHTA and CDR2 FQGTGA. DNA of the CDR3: TGTGCCAGCAGCGCTTCATCGGGAGCTTACAATGAGCAGTTCTTC. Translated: CASSASSGAYNEQFF.

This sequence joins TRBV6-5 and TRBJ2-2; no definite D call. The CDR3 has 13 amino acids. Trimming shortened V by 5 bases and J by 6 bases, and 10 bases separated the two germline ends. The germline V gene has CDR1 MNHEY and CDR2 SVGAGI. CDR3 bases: TGTGCCAGCAGTGAGATAGTGGCCGGGGAGCTGTTTTTT. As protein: CASSEIVAGELFF.

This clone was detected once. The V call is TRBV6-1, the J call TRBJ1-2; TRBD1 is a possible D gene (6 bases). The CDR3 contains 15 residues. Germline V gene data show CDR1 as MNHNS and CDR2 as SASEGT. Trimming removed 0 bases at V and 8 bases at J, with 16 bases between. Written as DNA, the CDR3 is TGTGCCAGCAGTGAAGCGCTAGGGGGGCGCGGCGGCTACACCTTC. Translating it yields CASSEALGGRGGYTF.

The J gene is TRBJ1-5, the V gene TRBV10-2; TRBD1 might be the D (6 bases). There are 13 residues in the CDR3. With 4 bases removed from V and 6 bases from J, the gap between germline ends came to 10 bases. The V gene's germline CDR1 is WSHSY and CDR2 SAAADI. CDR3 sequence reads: CASSGQEGQPQHF. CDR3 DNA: TGCGCCAGCAGTGGACAGGAAGGTCAGCCCCAGCATTTT.

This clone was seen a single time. The CDR3 sequence: CATTGTGYYEQYF. For the CDR3, the DNA is TGTGCCACCACCGGGACAGGGTATTACGAGCAGTACTTC. The chain uses TRBV6-5 and TRBJ2-7, with 9 bases that match TRBD1. Looked up from germline, CDR1 is MNHEY and CDR2 is SVGAGI. The CDR3 extends over 13 amino acids. After removal of 10 bases from V and 4 bases from J, the junction contained 8 bases not matched to a gene.